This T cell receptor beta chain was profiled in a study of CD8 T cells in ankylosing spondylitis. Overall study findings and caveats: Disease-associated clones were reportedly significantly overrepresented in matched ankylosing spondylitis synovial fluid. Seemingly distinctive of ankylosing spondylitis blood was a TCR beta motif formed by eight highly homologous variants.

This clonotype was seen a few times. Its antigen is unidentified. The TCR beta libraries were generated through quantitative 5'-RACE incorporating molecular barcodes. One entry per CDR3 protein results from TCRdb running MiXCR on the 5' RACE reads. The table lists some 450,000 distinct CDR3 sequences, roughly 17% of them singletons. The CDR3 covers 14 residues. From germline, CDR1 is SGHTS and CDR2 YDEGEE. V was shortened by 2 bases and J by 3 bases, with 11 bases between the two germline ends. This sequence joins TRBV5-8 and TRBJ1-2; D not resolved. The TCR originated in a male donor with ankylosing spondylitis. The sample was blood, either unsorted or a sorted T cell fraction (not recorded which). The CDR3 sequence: CASSFDNRYYGYTF. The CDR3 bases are TGTGCCAGCAGCTTTGATAACCGATACTATGGCTACACCTTC.